The 9 T cell receptor beta chains reported below all come from one sample, sequenced in a study of blood T cells in healthy people across ages. Primers used in a second PCR of about 6 to 11 cycles were a sample-barcoded 5' primer and a J-beta primer mix. MiXCR, run by TCRdb on the 5' RACE reads, gives a single entry per CDR3 protein. Found here are almost 800,000 distinct CDR3 sequences, 58% of them singletons; the top ten hold about 20%. The sequenced material came from blood. Receptor source: a man aged 25 to 40 in good health.

This chain links TRBV29-1 with TRBJ2-1; 8 bases align to TRBD2. The DNA matches TRBJ2-7 better at its end, which makes the J call doubtful. CDR1 SQVTM and CDR2 ANQGSEA come from the germline V gene. This CDR3 comprises 13 residues. CDR3 residues: CSVAGLAYNEQYF. For the CDR3, the DNA is TGCAGCGTAGCTGGACTAGCCTACAATGAGCAGTACTTC.

V is TRBV6-2 or TRBV6-3 and J is TRBJ2-6; D remains unclear. Trimming removed 7 bases from V and 0 bases from J, with 10 bases in between. Germline lookup yields CDR1 MNHEY and CDR2 SVGEGT. The CDR3 covers 15 residues. The CDR3 coding sequence is TGTGCCAGCACGGGCACGCTCTCTGGGGCCAACGTCCTGACTTTC. Translation: CASTGTLSGANVLTF.

The chain links TRBV6-5 to TRBJ2-7; a weak D match, TRBD1 (6 bases). Trimming left V 6 bases short and J 7 bases short, with 25 bases between. From germline, CDR1 is MNHEY and CDR2 SVGAGI. The CDR3 has 16 amino acids. Here the CDR3 DNA reads TGTGCCAGCAGACTACAGGGAATAACCTCCTACAATGAGCAGTACTTC. Translated, it gives CASRLQGITSYNEQYF.

The chain employs TRBV6-6 and TRBJ1-3; D is undetermined. The CDR3 is 11 residues long. V gave up 2 bases and J gave up 4 bases, with 0 bases separating them. The germline CDR1 and CDR2 sequences are MNHNY and SVGAGI (reference sequence). CDR3 sequence: CASSYGNTIYF. The CDR3 region has the DNA TGTGCCAGCAGTTACGGAAACACCATATATTTT.

Regarding this clonotype: Compared with germline, one end of the junction differs, possibly owing to a read error. The chain combines TRBV24-1 with TRBJ2-5, with D possibly TRBD1 on 7 matching bases. The CDR3 runs 20 residues. The germline CDR1 and CDR2 sequences are KGHDR and SFDVKD. The chain's CDR3 is CATSDPSLGTGAGYHETQYF. DNA for the CDR3: TGTGCCACCAGTGATCCTTCGTTGGGTACAGGGGCGGGGTACCACGAGACCCAGTACTTC.

This clonotype has just a few counts. The chain links TRBV4-2 to TRBJ2-5; 9 nucleotides line up with TRBD2. The CDR3 contains 18 residues. The ends lost 1 base at V and 5 bases at J; junction bases unmatched: 14. Germline V gene sequence: CDR1 LGHNA, CDR2 YNFKEQ. The CDR3 loop is CASSQVLAGISLFETQYF. Here the CDR3 DNA reads TGTGCCAGCAGCCAAGTCCTAGCGGGAATATCTCTTTTTGAGACCCAGTACTTC.

This clonotype was seen only a few times. This rearrangement joins TRBV20-1 to TRBJ2-7; D is possibly TRBD1 or TRBD2 (5 bases each). CDR1 is DFQATT, CDR2 SNEGSKA, per germline (reference sequence). The CDR3 sequence is 14 residues long. Trimming cost V 3 bases and J 3 bases, with 15 bases left between them. As DNA, the CDR3 is TGCAGTGCTAGTTCCGGGACGGATAACTACGAGCAGTACTTC. Protein sequence: CSASSGTDNYEQYF.

This clonotype showed up just a few times. The chain is built from TRBV29-1 and TRBJ1-1; no clear D gene. Per germline, CDR1 SQVTM and CDR2 ANQGSEA. The V end lost 4 bases, the J end lost 1 base, and 10 bases lay between the germline ends. CDR3 length equals 13 residues. The CDR3 reads CSVASIGNTEAFF. The CDR3 DNA is TGCAGCGTTGCGTCAATTGGGAACACTGAAGCTTTCTTT.

The DNA for the CDR3 is TGCAGTGCTAGAGTACCGACTAGCGGGGACAATGAGCAGTTCTTC. Residues: CSARVPTSGDNEQFF. This chain connects TRBV20-1 to TRBJ2-1; TRBD2 matches 11 bases. Looked up from germline, CDR1 is DFQATT and CDR2 is SNEGSKA (reference sequence). Trimming cost V 1 base and J 5 bases; bases outside gene matches: 4. The CDR3 consists of 15 residues.